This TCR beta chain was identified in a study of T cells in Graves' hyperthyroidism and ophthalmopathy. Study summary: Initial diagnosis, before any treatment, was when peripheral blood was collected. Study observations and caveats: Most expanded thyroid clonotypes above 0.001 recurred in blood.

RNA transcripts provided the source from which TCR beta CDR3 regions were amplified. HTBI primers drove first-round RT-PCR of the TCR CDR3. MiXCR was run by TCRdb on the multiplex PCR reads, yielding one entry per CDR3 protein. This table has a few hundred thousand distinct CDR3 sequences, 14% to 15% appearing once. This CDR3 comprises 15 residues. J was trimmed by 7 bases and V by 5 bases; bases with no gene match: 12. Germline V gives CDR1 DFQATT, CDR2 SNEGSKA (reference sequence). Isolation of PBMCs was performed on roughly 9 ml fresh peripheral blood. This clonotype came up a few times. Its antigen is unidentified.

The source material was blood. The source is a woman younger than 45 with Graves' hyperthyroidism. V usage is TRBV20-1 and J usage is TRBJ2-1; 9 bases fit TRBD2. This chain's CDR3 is CSADRPGLAGNEQFF. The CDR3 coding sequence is TGCAGTGCTGATCGCCCGGGGCTAGCGGGAAATGAGCAGTTCTTC.